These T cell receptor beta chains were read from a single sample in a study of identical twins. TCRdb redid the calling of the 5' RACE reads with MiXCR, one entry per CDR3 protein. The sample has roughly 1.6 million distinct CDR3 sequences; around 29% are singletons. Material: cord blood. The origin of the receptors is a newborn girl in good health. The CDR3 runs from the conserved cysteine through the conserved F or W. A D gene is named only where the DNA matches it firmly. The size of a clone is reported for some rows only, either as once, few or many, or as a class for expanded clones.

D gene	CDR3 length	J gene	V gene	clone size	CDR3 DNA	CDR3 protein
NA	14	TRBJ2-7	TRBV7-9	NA	TGTGCCAGCAGCGGGGACACGGCTTCCTACGAGCAGTACTTC	CASSGDTASYEQYF
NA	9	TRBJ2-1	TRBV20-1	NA	TGCAGTGCTGCAGATGAGCAGTTCTTC	CSAADEQFF
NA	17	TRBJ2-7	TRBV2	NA	TGTGCCAGCAGGAGGTCCTTTGGCCAGGATAGCTCCTACGAGCAGTACTTC	CASRRSFGQDSSYEQYF
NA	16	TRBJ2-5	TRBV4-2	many	TGTGCCAGCAGCCAAGTAGGGCACTCAGCTAGGGAGACCCAGTACTTC	CASSQVGHSARETQYF
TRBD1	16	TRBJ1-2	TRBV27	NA	TGTGCCAGCAGTTTATCCGTCGGGACAGTAGGCTATGGCTACACCTTC	CASSLSVGTVGYGYTF
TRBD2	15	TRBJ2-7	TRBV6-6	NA	TGTGCCAGCAGGGCTAGCGGGGGAAAAGGCAACGAGCAGTACTTC	CASRASGGKGNEQYF
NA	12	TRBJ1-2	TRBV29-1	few	TGCAGCGCCTCTTCGGACAGCTATGGCTACACCTTC	CSASSDSYGYTF
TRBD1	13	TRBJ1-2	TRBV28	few	TGTGCCAGCAGTTGGACAGGTTTATATGGCTACACCTTC	CASSWTGLYGYTF
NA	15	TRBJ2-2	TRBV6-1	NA	TGTGCCAGCAGTGAAGGGGGGGCGAACACCGGGGAGCTGTTTTTT	CASSEGGANTGELFF
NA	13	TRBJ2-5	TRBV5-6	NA	TGTGCCAGCAGCTTGGCCAACAGGGAGACCCAGTACTTC	CASSLANRETQYF
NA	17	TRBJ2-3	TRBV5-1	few	TGCGCCAGCAGCACCGTACTAGGGGGATTTCTCACAGATACGCAGTATTTT	CASSTVLGGFLTDTQYF
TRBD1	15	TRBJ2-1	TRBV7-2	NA	TGTGCCAGCAGCTTCGACAGGGGGGAATACAATGAGCAGTTCTTC	CASSFDRGEYNEQFF
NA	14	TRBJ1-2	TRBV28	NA	TGTGCCAGCAGTTTAAGGGGCAGGGACTATGGCTACAACTTC	CASSLRGRDYGYNF
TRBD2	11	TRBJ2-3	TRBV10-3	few	TGTGCCATCAGTGCCGGGAGGGCGCAGTATTTT	CAISAGRAQYF
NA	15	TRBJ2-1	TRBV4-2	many	TGTGCCAGCAGCCAAGATCAACGAAGACGGGGTGAGCAGTTCTTC	CASSQDQRRRGEQFF
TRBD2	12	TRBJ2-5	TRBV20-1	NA	TGCAGTGCTAATCTAGCGGGGGGGACCCAGTACTTC	CSANLAGGTQYF
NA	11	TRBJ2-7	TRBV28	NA	TGTGCCAGCAGTTTAAGCTGGGAGCAGTACTTC	CASSLSWEQYF
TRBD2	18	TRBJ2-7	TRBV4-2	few	TGTGCCAGCAGCCAAGATTCGGGACTAGCATCTTGGGGCTACGAGCAGTACTTC	CASSQDSGLASWGYEQYF
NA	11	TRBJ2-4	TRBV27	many	TGTGCCAGCAGTTTCAGGGACATTCAGTACTTC	CASSFRDIQYF
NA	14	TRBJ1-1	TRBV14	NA	TGTGCCAGCAGCCCTGCGCGGGGGAACACTGAAGCTTTCTTT	CASSPARGNTEAFF
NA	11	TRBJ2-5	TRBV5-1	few	TGCGCCAGCACTAAAAAAGCGACCCAGTACTTC	CASTKKATQYF
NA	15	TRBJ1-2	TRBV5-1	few	TGCGCCAGCAGCTTGGGTACAGCACCTGATGGTGGCTACACCTTC	CASSLGTAPDGGYTF
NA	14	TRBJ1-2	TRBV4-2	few	TGTGCCAGCAGCCAGGGGGGCGAGATCGGTGGCTACACCTTC	CASSQGGEIGGYTF
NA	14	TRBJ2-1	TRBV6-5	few	TGTGCCAGCGGTACGGTCGGGTCGTACAATGAGCAGTTCTTC	CASGTVGSYNEQFF
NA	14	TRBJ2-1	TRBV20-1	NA	TGCAGTGCTAGAGGCGACAGCTCCTACAGTGAGCAGTTCTTC	CSARGDSSYSEQFF
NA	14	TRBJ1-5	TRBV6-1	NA	TGTGCCAGCAGGCAGGGGCCTAGCAATCAGCCCCAGCATTTT	CASRQGPSNQPQHF
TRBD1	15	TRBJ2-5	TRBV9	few	TGTGCCAGCAGCCTCAGGGGGCGTCTCGGAGAGACCCAGTACTTC	CASSLRGRLGETQYF
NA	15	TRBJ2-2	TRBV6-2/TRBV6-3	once	TGTGCCAGCAGTTACTGGGGACAGAACACCGGGGAGCTGTTTTTT	CASSYWGQNTGELFF
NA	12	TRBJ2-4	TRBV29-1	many	TGCAGCGTTATCTTCTTGGGGAACATTCAGTACTTC	CSVIFLGNIQYF
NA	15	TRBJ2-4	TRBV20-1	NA	TGCAGTGCCCCCCCCAGGGGAGAGACCAAAAACATTCAGTACTTC	CSAPPRGETKNIQYF
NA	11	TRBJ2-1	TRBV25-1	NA	TGTGCCAGCAGTGATTGGGGGGAGCAGTTCTTC	CASSDWGEQFF
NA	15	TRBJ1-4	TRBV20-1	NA	TGCAGTGCTAGAGAGGGACAACTGAACAGGGAAAAACTGTTTTTT	CSAREGQLNREKLFF
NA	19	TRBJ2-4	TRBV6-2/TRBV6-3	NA	TGTGCCAGCAGTTACTCCCCGGGCAGAGGGAGCTTGTCCAAAAACATTCAGTACTTC	CASSYSPGRGSLSKNIQYF
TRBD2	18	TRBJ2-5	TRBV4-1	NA	TGCGCCAGCAGCCTCCGACTAGCGGGAGACATGTACCAAGAGACCCAGTACTTC	CASSLRLAGDMYQETQYF
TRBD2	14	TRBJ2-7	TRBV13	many	TGTGCCAGCAGCCCGGGACTAGGATACAATGAGCAGTACTTC	CASSPGLGYNEQYF
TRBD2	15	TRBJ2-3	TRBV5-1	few	TGCGCCAGCAGCTCGGGGGGGCCAACGACAGATACGCAGTATTTT	CASSSGGPTTDTQYF
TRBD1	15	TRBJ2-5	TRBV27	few	TGTGCCAGCAGTGTTAGACAGGGGGCTATGGAGACCCAGTACTTC	CASSVRQGAMETQYF
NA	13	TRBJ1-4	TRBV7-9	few	TGTGCCTCCGGGCCCGCAACTAATGAAAAACTGTTTTTT	CASGPATNEKLFF
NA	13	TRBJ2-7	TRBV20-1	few	TGCAGTGCAACAATCAGACCTGAGGATGAGCAGTACTTC	CSATIRPEDEQYF
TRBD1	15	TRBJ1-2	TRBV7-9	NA	TGTGCCAGCAGCTTACGTAAGACAGGGATGAGTGGCTACACCTTC	CASSLRKTGMSGYTF
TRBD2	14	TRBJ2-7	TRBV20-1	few	TGCAGTGCGATGTCCCTAGCGGGAGGGTACGAGCAGTACTTC	CSAMSLAGGYEQYF
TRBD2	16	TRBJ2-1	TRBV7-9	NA	TGTGCCAGCAGCTTAGCGTCAGCGGGGGTCTACAATGAGCAGTTCTTC	CASSLASAGVYNEQFF